These 18 T cell receptor beta chains were sequenced from one sample in a study of shared clonotypes between healthy human individuals. The repertoire was sequenced with immunoSEQ multiplex PCR; TCRdb's copy has only in-frame clones and lacks some. In the table there are about 1 million clones, approximately 68% of which are singletons. Material for sequencing was memory CD4+ T cells sorted from blood. Documented subset: CD45RA-negative fraction. Receptor source: a young man in good health.

In this sample, this clone turned up once. This chain links TRBV29-1 with TRBJ2-1, with a tentative D call TRBD1 (5 bases). The CDR3 has 14 residues. The V end was cut by 7 bases, the J end by 5 bases, with 18 bases between. Germline CDR1 reads SQVTM; CDR2 reads ANQGSEA. CDR3 sequence reads: CSAGGWAQDNEQFF. The CDR3 DNA sequence: TGCAGCGCCGGCGGTTGGGCACAGGACAATGAGCAGTTCTTC.

The rearrangement uses TRBV30 and TRBJ1-3; D is uncertain. Trimming stripped 4 bases from V and 3 bases from J, with 10 bases between. This CDR3 comprises 13 residues. Germline V gene sequence: CDR1 GTSNPN, CDR2 SVGIG (reference sequence). The CDR3 sequence: CAWNSALGNTIYF. DNA of the CDR3: TGTGCCTGGAACAGCGCCCTTGGAAACACCATATATTTT. Based on the CDR3 plus reference TRBV30 and TRBJ1-3, the full variable domain is SQTIHQWPATLVQPVGSPLSLECTVEGTSNPNLYWYRQAAGRGLQLLFYSVGIGQISSEVPQNLSASRPQDRQFILSSKKLLLSDSGFYLCAWNSALGNTIYFGEGSWLTVV.

This clone was counted once. The chain employs TRBV19 and TRBJ1-2; D is unclear. The CDR3 is 14 amino acids. The germline V gene has CDR1 LNHDA and CDR2 SQIVND (reference sequence). Trimming stripped 6 bases from V and 8 bases from J, with 19 bases between. The CDR3 sequence is CASRASGEGYGYTF. Here the CDR3 DNA reads TGTGCCAGTAGGGCCAGCGGGGAGGGATACGGCTACACCTTC.

The CDR3 region is CASRGLGTGITGELFF. The DNA of the CDR3 is TGTGCCAGCCGAGGGTTAGGGACAGGGATCACCGGGGAGCTGTTTTTT. The chain carries TRBV28 and TRBJ2-2; TRBD1 agrees at 9 bases. Germline V gene sequence: CDR1 MDHEN, CDR2 SYDVKM. Unmatched junction bases numbered 11, after V lost 8 bases and J lost 4 bases. The CDR3 runs 16 residues.

The chain recombines TRBV11-2 with TRBJ1-1; D not resolved. The CDR3 runs to 13 residues. Deletions cut 0 bases from V and 5 bases from J, with 7 bases between. Germline V gene sequence: CDR1 SGHAT, CDR2 FQNNGV. In DNA form, the CDR3 reads TGTGCCAGCAGCTTAGAGTTTGGGACTGAAGCTTTCTTT. Its translation: CASSLEFGTEAFF.

This chain uses TRBV5-1 with TRBJ2-1; the D gene is possibly TRBD1 (6 bases). V lost 0 bases to trimming and J lost 4 bases, with 11 bases between them. CDR3 size: 15 residues. In germline, CDR1 is SGHRS, CDR2 YFSETQ. DNA of the CDR3: TGCGCCAGCAGCTTGGAACAGGGATGGTACAATGAGCAGTTCTTC. Protein product: CASSLEQGWYNEQFF.

The rearrangement links TRBV27 to TRBJ2-7, with 8 bases aligning to TRBD2. This CDR3 contains 15 residues. The ends lost 1 base at V and 0 bases at J; junction bases unmatched: 2. The germline V gene has CDR1 MNHEY and CDR2 SMNVEV (reference sequence). CDR3 nucleotides: TGTGCCAGCAGTTTATTAGCGGGACTCTCCTACGAGCAGTACTTC. Its protein product is CASSLLAGLSYEQYF.

The chain combines TRBV10-3 with TRBJ1-4, with TRBD1 matching over 8 bases. With 6 bases clipped from V and 8 bases from J, the junction kept 8 bases outside the gene matches. CDR3 length: 14 residues. The germline V gene has CDR1 ENHRY and CDR2 SYGVKD. CDR3 in amino acids: CAIRSDREGEKLFF. CDR3 DNA sequence: TGTGCCATCAGATCGGACAGGGAGGGAGAAAAACTGTTTTTT.

The chain employs TRBV7-9 and TRBJ1-1; D remains unclear. CDR1 SEHNR and CDR2 FQNEAQ come from the germline V gene (reference sequence). The ends were cut back, 1 base at V and 0 bases at J, with 12 bases in the middle. This CDR3 comprises 16 residues. CDR3 bases: TGTGCCAGCAGCTTAGGGTACGGCAATATGAACACTGAAGCTTTCTTT. It translates to CASSLGYGNMNTEAFF.

The chain uses TRBV5-1 and TRBJ1-1; D is undetermined. The length of the CDR3 is 15 residues. Germline loops: CDR1 SGHRS, CDR2 YFSETQ. V dropped 4 bases and J dropped 4 bases, with 17 bases sitting between them. CDR3 sequence reads: CASSEPGGGGTEAFF. The CDR3 nucleotides read TGCGCCAGCAGCGAACCAGGTGGAGGTGGCACTGAAGCTTTCTTT. The complete variable domain, with remaining parts taken from reference TRBV5-1 and TRBJ1-1, reads KAGVTQTPRYLIKTRGQQVTLSCSPISGHRSVSWYQQTPGQGLQFLFEYFSETQRNKGNFPGRFSGRQFSNSRSEMNVSTLELGDSALYLCASSEPGGGGTEAFFGQGTRLTVV.

This sequence joins TRBV7-2 and TRBJ1-1, with D perhaps TRBD1 (5 bases). The germline CDR1 and CDR2 sequences are SGHTA and FQGNSA. The CDR3 runs to 14 residues. V dropped 1 base and J dropped 4 bases, with 10 bases sitting between them. The DNA for the CDR3 is TGTGCCAGCAGCTTAGGTCGGGGGGGCACTGAAGCTTTCTTT. Translation: CASSLGRGGTEAFF.

This chain uses TRBV6-6 with TRBJ1-3; D is undetermined. From germline, CDR1 is MNHNY and CDR2 SVGAGI (reference sequence). CDR3 length equals 13 residues. The V end was cut by 6 bases, the J end by 0 bases, with 6 bases between. As DNA, the CDR3 is TGTGCCAGCAGCTTACTCTCTGGAAACACCATATATTTT. Translation: CASSLLSGNTIYF.

The rearrangement uses TRBV7-9 and TRBJ2-1; perhaps TRBD2 as D (8 bases). V lost 5 bases, J lost 8 bases, and 16 bases lay in between. The CDR3 has 14 amino acids. Germline V gene lookup returns CDR1 SEHNR and CDR2 FQNEAQ (reference sequence). CDR3 DNA sequence: TGTGCCAGCAGCCTCGGGAGGGGGCAGGATGAGCAGTTCTTC. It translates to CASSLGRGQDEQFF.

CDR3 in DNA: TGTGCCAGCAGTTTTACAGGGGATTCACCCCTCCACTTT. Its protein product is CASSFTGDSPLHF. The V and J genes are TRBV7-8 and TRBJ1-6, with TRBD1 identical over 7 bases. The germline gives CDR1 SGHVS, CDR2 FQNEAQ. V gave up 6 bases and J gave up 8 bases; unmatched junction bases: 4. This CDR3 spans 13 amino acids.

The chain links TRBV6-5 to TRBJ2-3; possible D gene TRBD1, 6 bases. V dropped 6 bases and J dropped 1 base, with 11 bases sitting between them. Germline V lookup: CDR1 MNHEY, CDR2 SVGAGI. This CDR3 spans 14 amino acids. This CDR3 reads CASRDWTGTDTQYF. The CDR3 nucleotides read TGTGCCAGCAGAGACTGGACAGGCACAGATACGCAGTATTTT.

The rearrangement uses TRBV4-3 and TRBJ1-4; TRBD1 matches 11 bases. V lost 0 bases and J lost 0; bases outside the gene matches: 9. The CDR3 is 20 amino acids. From germline, CDR1 is LGHNA and CDR2 YSLEER. In DNA, the CDR3 is TGCGCCAGCAGCCAAGATGCGGGGACAGGGGGATTTGCAACTAATGAAAAACTGTTTTTT. It encodes CASSQDAGTGGFATNEKLFF.

CDR3 nucleotide sequence: TGCGCCAGCAGCCCGCCCGGGGCCACCGGGGAGCTGTTTTTT. Translation: CASSPPGATGELFF. This chain connects TRBV5-1 to TRBJ2-2; D is tentatively TRBD1 or TRBD2 (5 bases each). The V gene's germline CDR1 is SGHRS and CDR2 YFSETQ. Deletions cut 4 bases from V and 4 bases from J, with 11 bases between. The CDR3 totals 14 residues. The full variable domain, rest sourced from reference TRBV5-1 and TRBJ2-2, is KAGVTQTPRYLIKTRGQQVTLSCSPISGHRSVSWYQQTPGQGLQFLFEYFSETQRNKGNFPGRFSGRQFSNSRSEMNVSTLELGDSALYLCASSPPGATGELFFGEGSRLTVL.

This clone was found once. This specimen includes other DNA sequences encoding the same CDR3. The chain combines TRBV19 with TRBJ1-1, with 7 bases that match TRBD1. CDR1 and CDR2 (germline): LNHDA, SQIVND (reference sequence). CDR3 size: 13 residues. V lost 8 bases, J lost 1 base, and 4 bases stayed unmatched. CDR3 coding DNA: TGTGCCAGTTCTGGGACAGCGAACACTGAAGCTTTCTTT. Its translation is CASSGTANTEAFF. The full variable domain, rest sourced from reference TRBV19 and TRBJ1-1, is DGGITQSPKYLFRKEGQNVTLSCEQNLNHDAMYWYRQDPGQGLRLIYYSQIVNDFQKGDIAEGYSVSREKKESFPLTVTSAQKNPTAFYLCASSGTANTEAFFGQGTRLTVV.